The entry below gives a single TCR beta chain sequence along with its context. Its target is not known. A read error is possible here, since a much larger clone lies one base away. The CDR3 does not end in the conserved phenylalanine or tryptophan, so this is likely a read error. The record originates from a study of regulatory T cells in long-lasting Graves disease. Notes on the study in general: TRBV28, TRBJ1-2 and TRBJ2-5 emerged as the favored segments in persistent disease.

The time point: newly diagnosed GD, antithyroid drugs for less than 3 months. PBMC RNA was the source of the TCR library. Graves' disease was diagnosed by American Thyroid Association guidelines. V gave up 4 bases and J gave up 5 bases, with 15 bases separating them. The CDR3 contains 14 residues. CDR1 and CDR2 (germline): SGDLS, YYNGEE. The TCR beta library used iRepertoire HTBI primers with Arm-PCR amplification of CDR3. TCRdb reanalysed the multiplex PCR reads using MiXCR and keeps one entry per CDR3 protein. The sample has roughly 430,000 distinct CDR3 sequences, 16% seen once. The same data also contributed to another study, on T cells in Graves' hyperthyroidism and ophthalmopathy. That publication notes: Hyperthyroidism in the patients, aged 18 to 65, was newly diagnosed and under 2 months in duration.

The clonotype comes from a woman aged 25 to 39 with Graves disease. Sequencing was performed on peripheral blood mononuclear cells (PBMCs), taken at new diagnosis, from a patient treated with antithyroid drugs. The chain has TRBV9 and TRBJ2-5, with D perhaps given as TRBD1 or TRBD2 (5 bases each). CDR3 in amino acids: CASSPLGDRETQYL. The CDR3 coding sequence is TGTGCCAGCAGCCCCCTGGGGGATAGGGAGACCCAGTACCTC.